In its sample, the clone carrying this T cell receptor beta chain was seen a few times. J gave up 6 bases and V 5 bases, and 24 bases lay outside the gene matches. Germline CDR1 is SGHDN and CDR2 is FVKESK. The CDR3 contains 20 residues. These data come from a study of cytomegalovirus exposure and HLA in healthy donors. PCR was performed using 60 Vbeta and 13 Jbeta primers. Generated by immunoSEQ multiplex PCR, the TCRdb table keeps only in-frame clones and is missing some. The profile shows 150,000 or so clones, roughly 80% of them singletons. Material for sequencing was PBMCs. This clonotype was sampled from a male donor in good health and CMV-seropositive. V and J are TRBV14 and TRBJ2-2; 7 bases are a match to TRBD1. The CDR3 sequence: CASSNFNRQGLSPRAGELFF. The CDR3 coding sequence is TGTGCCAGCAGCAACTTTAATCGACAGGGCTTGAGTCCGAGGGCCGGGGAGCTGTTTTTT. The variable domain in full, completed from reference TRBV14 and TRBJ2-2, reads EAGVTQFPSHSVIEKGQTVTLRCDPISGHDNLYWYRRVMGKEIKFLLHFVKESKQDESGMPNNRFLAERTGGTYSTLKVQPAELEDSGVYFCASSNFNRQGLSPRAGELFFGEGSRLTVL.